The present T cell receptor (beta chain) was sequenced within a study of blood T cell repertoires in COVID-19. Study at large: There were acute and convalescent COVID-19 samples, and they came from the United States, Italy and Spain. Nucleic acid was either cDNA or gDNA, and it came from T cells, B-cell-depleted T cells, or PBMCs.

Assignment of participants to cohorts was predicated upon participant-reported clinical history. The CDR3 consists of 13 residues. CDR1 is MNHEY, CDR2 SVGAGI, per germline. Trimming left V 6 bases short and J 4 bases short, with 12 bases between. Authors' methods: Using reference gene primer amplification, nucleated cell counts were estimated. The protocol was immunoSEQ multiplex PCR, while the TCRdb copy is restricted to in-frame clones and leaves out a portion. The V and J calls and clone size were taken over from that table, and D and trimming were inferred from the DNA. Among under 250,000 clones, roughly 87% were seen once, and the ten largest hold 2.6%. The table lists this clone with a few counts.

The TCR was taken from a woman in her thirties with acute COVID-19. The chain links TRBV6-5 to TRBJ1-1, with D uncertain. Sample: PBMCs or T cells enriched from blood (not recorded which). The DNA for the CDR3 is TGTGCCAGCAGACAGTTCTTGCGCACTGAAGCTTTCTTT. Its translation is CASRQFLRTEAFF.